The 30 T cell receptor beta chains in this list originate from one sample, sequenced in a study of blood T cell repertoires in COVID-19. Assay: immunoSEQ multiplex PCR; the TCRdb copy retains only in-frame clones and omits some. Of 70,000 to 95,000 clones listed, approximately 84% are singletons. The sample was peripheral blood. The origin of the receptors is a human donor in a cohort sampled during active COVID-19.

This clone was counted a single time. The chain's CDR3 is CASSLKGSGDGYTF. The CDR3 DNA is TGTGCCAGCAGCCTTAAAGGTTCGGGGGACGGCTACACCTTC. The chain links TRBV3-1 (or the pseudogene TRBV3-2) to TRBJ1-2; maybe TRBD1 (5 bases). CDR3 length equals 14 residues. The germline V and J ends were trimmed by 4 bases and 8 bases, with 17 bases remaining between them. Germline CDR1 reads LGHDT; CDR2 reads YNNKEL (reference sequence).

The chain couples TRBV5-8 to TRBJ2-5; TRBD2 matches at 7 bases. The CDR3 runs 14 residues. Germline assignment: CDR1 SGHTS and CDR2 YDEGEE. With 1 base clipped from V and 4 bases from J, the junction kept 4 bases outside the gene matches. This chain's CDR3 is CASSLWGGLETQYF. For the CDR3, the DNA is TGTGCCAGCAGCTTGTGGGGGGGGTTAGAGACCCAGTACTTC.

The V and J genes are TRBV5-1 and TRBJ1-1; tentative D call: TRBD1 (6 bases). Germline V CDR1 and CDR2: SGHRS, YFSETQ. The CDR3 extends over 15 amino acids. Between the trimmed V and J ends, which lost 3 bases and 1 base, there was a span of 13 bases. CDR3 nucleotides: TGCGCCAGCAGCTCAGGGACAATTCGGAACACTGAAGCTTTCTTT. Its translation: CASSSGTIRNTEAFF.

V gene TRBV2 combines with J gene TRBJ2-1, with D maybe TRBD1 (5 bases). Germline CDR1 SNHLY, CDR2 FYNNEI. Trimming shortened V by 6 bases and J by 5 bases, and 17 bases separated the two germline ends. The CDR3 runs 15 residues. The CDR3 loop is CASSSSGAKDNEQFF. The CDR3 DNA follows: TGTGCCAGCAGCTCCAGTGGGGCAAAAGACAATGAGCAGTTCTTC.

This clone has just one count. The chain combines TRBV12-3 or TRBV12-4 with TRBJ2-5; D unresolved. The CDR3 runs to 11 residues. Trimming shortened V by 5 bases and J by 4 bases, and 5 bases separated the two germline ends. CDR3 sequence: CASSVRETQYF. The CDR3 DNA reads as TGTGCCAGCAGTGTTAGAGAGACCCAGTACTTC.

Here the CDR3 reads CASSLSTGVNSPLHF. The DNA of the CDR3 is TGTGCCAGCAGCTTAAGTACAGGGGTGAATTCACCCCTCCACTTT. The V and J genes are TRBV7-8 and TRBJ1-6, with 7 bases matching TRBD1. The CDR3 covers 15 residues. Germline CDR1 SGHVS, CDR2 FQNEAQ. V lost 2 bases, J lost 7 bases, and 5 bases stayed unmatched.

The chain links TRBV10-1 to TRBJ2-1; D is uncertain. The germline V gene has CDR1 WNHNN and CDR2 SYGVQD (reference sequence). The CDR3 extends over 14 amino acids. The V gene lost 0 bases and the J gene lost 4 bases, with 7 bases spanning the gap. CDR3 loop: CASSESADYNEQFF. The CDR3 DNA follows: TGCGCCAGCAGTGAGTCGGCGGATTACAATGAGCAGTTCTTC.

The chain couples TRBV3-1 (or the pseudogene TRBV3-2) to TRBJ2-7, with 9 bases that match TRBD2. The CDR3 spans 13 residues. Germline loops: CDR1 LGHDT, CDR2 YNNKEL (reference sequence). V trimming: 2 bases; J trimming: 12 bases; junction bases outside the gene matches: 8. This CDR3 is CASSQNSGGWPYF. The CDR3, as DNA: TGTGCCAGCAGCCAAAATAGCGGGGGTTGGCCGTACTTC.

The chain combines TRBV6-6 with TRBJ2-1, with D tentatively TRBD1 (6 bases). Deletions cut 2 bases from V and 4 bases from J, with 12 bases between. The CDR3 spans 15 residues. Germline values: CDR1 MNHNY, CDR2 SVGAGI (reference sequence). The CDR3 nucleotides read TGTGCCAGCAGTTACGTGCTGGGGGCGTACAATGAGCAGTTCTTC. Its protein is CASSYVLGAYNEQFF.

V is TRBV5-3 and J is TRBJ2-1; 14 bases map to TRBD2. TRBV5-3 is an ORF, and what it does is uncertain. J lost 8 bases, V lost 0 bases, and 10 bases had no gene match. This CDR3 has 18 amino acids. CDR3 amino acids: CARSLVGTSGGPWDEQFF. Written as DNA, the CDR3 is TGTGCCAGAAGCTTGGTGGGGACTAGCGGGGGCCCGTGGGATGAGCAGTTCTTC.

CDR3 region: CASSLRGTGGWEKLFF. In DNA form, the CDR3 reads TGTGCCAGCAGCCTGAGGGGGACAGGGGGATGGGAAAAACTGTTTTTT. The chain uses TRBV5-5 and TRBJ1-4, with TRBD1 identical over 11 bases. The CDR3 is 16 residues long. After removal of 4 bases from V and 8 bases from J, the junction contained 10 bases not matched to a gene. The germline gives CDR1 SGHKS, CDR2 YYEKEE (reference sequence).

This clone was picked up one time. V usage is TRBV5-1 and J usage is TRBJ1-4; 7 bases map to TRBD1. After removal of 6 bases from V and 4 bases from J, the junction contained 3 bases not matched to a gene. In germline, CDR1 is SGHRS, CDR2 YFSETQ. The CDR3 is 13 residues long. This CDR3 is CASTTGYNEKLFF. The CDR3 coding sequence is TGCGCCAGCACGACAGGGTATAATGAAAAACTGTTTTTT.

The chain uses TRBV6-4 and TRBJ2-5, with TRBD1 identical over 7 bases. The CDR3 totals 13 residues. Germline V gives CDR1 MRHNA, CDR2 SNTAGT. The junction had 6 bases not matched to a gene; V was cut back by 3 bases and J by 8 bases. Here the CDR3 DNA reads TGTGCCAGCAGTGAAGTGACAGGGTCAACCCAGTACTTC. It yields the protein CASSEVTGSTQYF.

V is TRBV19 and J is TRBJ2-3; 11 bases fit TRBD2. CDR1 is LNHDA, CDR2 SQIVND, per germline (reference sequence). The CDR3 contains 13 residues. V lost 10 bases and J lost 1; bases outside the gene matches: 1. In nucleotides, the CDR3 is TGTGCCACGACTAGCGGGGGCACAGATACGCAGTATTTT. Protein product: CATTSGGTDTQYF.

This clone has just one count. The rearrangement uses TRBV7-2 and TRBJ2-6, with unresolved D. In germline, CDR1 is SGHTA, CDR2 FQGNSA. This CDR3 spans 16 amino acids. V lost 0 bases, J lost 2 bases, and 8 bases lay in between. The CDR3 reads CASSLARIAGANVLTF. The CDR3 nucleotides are TGTGCCAGCAGCTTAGCCAGGATCGCTGGGGCCAACGTCCTGACTTTC. The entire variable domain, with the rest obtained from reference TRBV7-2 and TRBJ2-6, is as follows: GAGVSQSPSNKVTEKGKDVELRCDPISGHTALYWYRQSLGQGLEFLIYFQGNSAPDKSGLPSDRFSAERTGGSVSTLTIQRTQQEDSAVYLCASSLARIAGANVLTFGAGSRLTVL.

V usage is TRBV11-2 and J usage is TRBJ2-1; 14 nucleotides align to TRBD2. Per germline, CDR1 SGHAT and CDR2 FQNNGV. J lost 3 bases, V lost 5 bases, and 9 bases had no gene match. The CDR3 covers 18 residues. Written as DNA, the CDR3 is TGTGCCAGCAGCCGGACTAGCGGGGGGCGGGACTACTACAATGAGCAGTTCTTC. As protein: CASSRTSGGRDYYNEQFF.

The rearrangement links TRBV6-5 to TRBJ1-2; a weak D match, TRBD1 (6 bases). CDR3 length: 14 amino acids. Trimming took off 4 bases at V and 8 bases at J, with 17 bases between the two ends. The germline CDR1 and CDR2 sequences are MNHEY and SVGAGI. The CDR3 spells CASSFPGDPRGYTF. The CDR3 coding sequence is TGTGCCAGCAGTTTCCCAGGGGATCCGAGGGGCTACACCTTC.

Note on this clone: The junction departs from the called germline gene at one end, perhaps through a read error. This chain connects TRBV5-6 to TRBJ1-1, with D possibly being TRBD1 (6 bases). Germline lookup yields CDR1 SGHDT and CDR2 YYEEEE. CDR3 length equals 17 residues. The CDR3 DNA is TGTGCCAGCAGCTTGGTAAAGGAACAGGGACGCAACAGTGAAGCTTTCTTT. This gives the protein CASSLVKEQGRNSEAFF. Full variable domain (outside the CDR3, taken from reference TRBV5-6 and TRBJ1-1): DAGVTQSPTHLIKTRGQQVTLRCSPKSGHDTVSWYQQALGQGPQFIFQYYEEEERQRGNFPDRFSGHQFPNYSSELNVNALLLGDSALYLCASSLVKEQGRNSEAFFGQGTRLTVV.

The chain carries TRBV6-2 or TRBV6-3 and TRBJ2-3, with 7 bases fitting TRBD2. Per the germline V gene, CDR1 is MNHEY and CDR2 is SVGEGT. This CDR3 has 17 residues. The V and J ends lost 4 bases and 1 base, in that order; junction bases with no gene match: 11. This CDR3 is CASSSRFRSGGTDTQYF. CDR3 sequence (DNA): TGTGCCAGCAGTTCCAGGTTTAGGAGCGGGGGCACAGATACGCAGTATTTT.

CDR3 in amino acids: CASSLMRQGYAMNTEAFF. The CDR3, as DNA: TGTGCCAGCAGCCTGATGAGGCAGGGATATGCAATGAACACTGAAGCTTTCTTT. The chain links TRBV27 to TRBJ1-1, with a possible D match to TRBD1 (5 bases). CDR1 and CDR2 from the germline V gene are MNHEY and SMNVEV (reference sequence). CDR3 length: 18 amino acids. Trimming stripped 6 bases from V and 0 bases from J, with 23 bases between.

The rearrangement links TRBV18 to TRBJ2-7; 7 nucleotides match TRBD1. V shed 3 bases, J shed 3 bases, and the junction held 8 bases outside the gene matches. The CDR3 spans 15 residues. From germline, CDR1 is KGHSH and CDR2 LQKENI. The chain's CDR3 is CASSPKGALLYEQYF. As DNA, the CDR3 is TGTGCCAGCTCACCGAAGGGGGCGCTCCTCTACGAGCAGTACTTC. The full variable domain, its missing parts supplied by reference TRBV18 and TRBJ2-7, is NAGVMQNPRHLVRRRGQEARLRCSPMKGHSHVYWYRQLPEEGLKFMVYLQKENIIDESGMPKERFSAEFPKEGPSILRIQQVVRGDSAAYFCASSPKGALLYEQYFGPGTRLTVT.

This chain links TRBV2 with TRBJ1-1, with a tentative D call TRBD1 (5 bases). CDR3 length: 13 residues. Germline V CDR1 and CDR2: SNHLY, FYNNEI. Trimming stripped 5 bases from V and 5 bases from J, with 12 bases between. The CDR3 reads CASSRPGETEAFF. The CDR3 DNA reads TGTGCCAGCAGTCGCCCGGGGGAGACTGAAGCTTTCTTT.

J is TRBJ2-1 and V is TRBV6-6; 13 nucleotides line up with TRBD2. Losses at the gene ends were 5 bases for V and 4 bases for J; bases not matched to a gene: 5. Germline V gives CDR1 MNHNY, CDR2 SVGAGI (reference sequence). The CDR3 is 16 amino acids. The CDR3, as DNA: TGTGCCAGCAGTCCCCGGACTAGCGGGGGTTACAATGAGCAGTTCTTC. Translating it yields CASSPRTSGGYNEQFF.

This rearrangement joins TRBV18 to TRBJ1-1, with 8 bases aligning to TRBD1. The CDR3 length is 17 residues. With 5 bases clipped from V and 1 base from J, the junction kept 12 bases outside the gene matches. Germline lookup yields CDR1 KGHSH and CDR2 LQKENI. CDR3 amino acids: CASSSDLRQGPNTEAFF. CDR3 coding DNA: TGTGCCAGCTCATCAGACCTACGACAGGGGCCGAACACTGAAGCTTTCTTT.

The chain uses TRBV14 and TRBJ1-2; 7 positions match TRBD1. Germline trimming cut 0 bases from V and 3 bases from J; bases unmatched to any gene: 7. The CDR3 totals 16 residues. The germline gives CDR1 SGHDN, CDR2 FVKESK. The CDR3 nucleotides read TGTGCCAGCAGCCAAGACGAGACAGGGATCGACTATGGCTACACCTTC. Translation: CASSQDETGIDYGYTF.

V and J are TRBV14 and TRBJ2-7, with 9 bases fitting TRBD2. The CDR3 length is 20 residues. V lost 5 bases and J lost 3; bases outside the gene matches: 23. Germline V gene data show CDR1 as SGHDN and CDR2 as FVKESK. In DNA form, the CDR3 reads TGTGCCAGCAGCGCGCTCCGGGAAGTAACCGGGACTAGCACTCTCTACGAGCAGTACTTC. This sequence encodes CASSALREVTGTSTLYEQYF.

V and J are TRBV3-1 (or the pseudogene TRBV3-2) and TRBJ1-1; 10 nucleotides match TRBD1. Unmatched junction bases numbered 5, after V lost 3 bases and J lost 10 bases. The CDR3 runs 13 residues. From germline, CDR1 is LGHDT and CDR2 YNNKEL (reference sequence). The CDR3 region is CASSHRDRGGAFF. The CDR3 region has the DNA TGTGCCAGCAGCCACCGGGACAGGGGAGGAGCTTTCTTT.

V is TRBV3-1 (or the pseudogene TRBV3-2) and J is TRBJ1-1, with D possibly matching TRBD1 (6 bases). V lost 0 bases and J 4 bases, leaving 12 bases between the germline ends. Germline V lookup: CDR1 LGHDT, CDR2 YNNKEL (reference sequence). This CDR3 comprises 15 residues. CDR3 DNA: TGTGCCAGCAGCCAAGATACGCAGGGGATCACTGAAGCTTTCTTT. Translation: CASSQDTQGITEAFF.

CDR3 DNA sequence: TGTGCCAGCAGCCAAGCAGGGTCGAGTGGCTACACCTTC. It specifies CASSQAGSSGYTF. This chain joins TRBV14 and TRBJ1-2; weak D call: TRBD1 (5 bases). V was shortened by 1 base and J by 7 bases, with 10 bases between the two germline ends. This CDR3 has 13 residues. CDR1 and CDR2 (germline): SGHDN, FVKESK.

This clone occurred a few times. V is TRBV5-1 and J is TRBJ2-3, with 8 positions matching TRBD1. The CDR3 is 15 amino acids. Per germline, CDR1 SGHRS and CDR2 YFSETQ. Losses at the gene ends were 4 bases for V and 2 bases for J; bases not matched to a gene: 6. CDR3 DNA: TGCGCCAGCAGCCCGGGACAGGTTTACACAGATACGCAGTATTTT. It specifies CASSPGQVYTDTQYF. The entire variable domain, with the rest obtained from reference TRBV5-1 and TRBJ2-3, is as follows: KAGVTQTPRYLIKTRGQQVTLSCSPISGHRSVSWYQQTPGQGLQFLFEYFSETQRNKGNFPGRFSGRQFSNSRSEMNVSTLELGDSALYLCASSPGQVYTDTQYFGPGTRLTVL.